Below, 29 T cell receptor beta chains from the same sample are listed, as sequenced in a study of T-cell memory formation after mild COVID-19. TCRdb independently ran MiXCR on the 5' RACE reads; one entry per CDR3 protein. Of fewer than 60,000 distinct CDR3 sequences in the sample, around a quarter were seen once. Sequencing was performed on PBMCs or a T cell subset sorted from them (not recorded which). The receptors were gathered from a young man who had mild COVID-19 (a few samples of this study predate the infection). Cell type and time point are not known.

The chain employs TRBV7-9 and TRBJ1-2, with D possibly being TRBD1 (6 bases). The CDR3 extends over 14 amino acids. The germline V gene encodes CDR1 SEHNR and CDR2 FQNEAQ (reference sequence). V was clipped by 6 bases and J by 0 bases, with 11 bases between them. CDR3 DNA: TGTGCCAGCAGACCCGGACAGCCTAACTATGGCTACACCTTC. Translating it yields CASRPGQPNYGYTF.

This clonotype was picked up a small number of times. The J gene is TRBJ1-2, the V gene TRBV5-1, with 10 positions matching TRBD1. The CDR3 loop spans 15 amino acids. CDR1 and CDR2 from the germline V gene are SGHRS and YFSETQ. J lost 5 bases, V lost 4 bases, and 8 bases had no gene match. The CDR3 here is CASSLGQGLGYGYTF. For the CDR3, the DNA is TGCGCCAGCAGCCTGGGACAGGGGTTAGGGTATGGCTACACCTTC.

For the CDR3, the DNA is TGCAGCGCCGGGGGGAGGAGCTCGTATGAGCAGTTCTTC. This translates into CSAGGRSSYEQFF. This chain links TRBV29-1 with TRBJ2-1, with 7 nucleotides matching TRBD2. Germline CDR1 is SQVTM and CDR2 is ANQGSEA. With 7 bases clipped from V and 8 bases from J, the junction kept 11 bases outside the gene matches. CDR3 length: 13 amino acids.

This CDR3 is CATSGQTTDTQYF. Here the CDR3 DNA reads TGTGCCACCAGCGGACAGACCACAGATACGCAGTATTTT. The genes are TRBV15 and TRBJ2-3; weak D call: TRBD1 (6 bases). This CDR3 is built from 13 residues. The germline V and J ends were trimmed by 5 bases and 2 bases, with 8 bases remaining between them. CDR1 LNHNV and CDR2 YYDKDF come from the germline V gene (reference sequence).

This clonotype has a count of ten or more. The chain has TRBV4-1 and TRBJ2-2; D is uncertain. Per germline, CDR1 MGHRA and CDR2 YSYEKL. Trimming left V 1 base short and J 6 bases short, with 12 bases between. The CDR3 is made up of 15 amino acids. As DNA, the CDR3 is TGCGCCAGCAGCCAAGGGTTCAGGATGCCCGGGGAGCTGTTTTTT. Protein product: CASSQGFRMPGELFF.

Only a few counts were recorded for this clonotype. This chain connects TRBV7-9 to TRBJ2-3; 12 bases align to TRBD1. V lost 7 bases to trimming and J lost 3 bases; unmatched junction nucleotides: 11. The germline V gene has CDR1 SEHNR and CDR2 FQNEAQ (reference sequence). This CDR3 spans 17 amino acids. The CDR3 nucleotides are TGTGCCAGCAACACCGGGACAGGGGGCTTAGTGACAGATACGCAGTATTTT. It translates to CASNTGTGGLVTDTQYF.

A few counts support this clonotype. The chain links TRBV9 to TRBJ2-1; TRBD2 matches 7 bases. Germline V gives CDR1 SGDLS, CDR2 YYNGEE. CDR3 length: 13 residues. Germline trimming cut 2 bases from V and 7 bases from J; bases unmatched to any gene: 3. The CDR3 loop reads CASSVPSGNEQFF. CDR3 sequence (DNA): TGTGCCAGCAGCGTTCCTAGCGGTAATGAGCAGTTCTTC.

This clonotype was counted between two and nine times. The gene calls are TRBV6-6 and TRBJ2-3; D gene uncertain. V was clipped by 2 bases and J by 0 bases, with 6 bases between them. Germline CDR1 and CDR2: MNHNY and SVGAGI (reference sequence). There are 14 residues in the CDR3. The CDR3 DNA sequence: TGTGCCAGCAGTTACGTTAGGAGCACAGATACGCAGTATTTT. Translating gives CASSYVRSTDTQYF.

J is TRBJ2-3 and V is TRBV12-3 or TRBV12-4; 8 bases align to TRBD1. The CDR3 totals 15 residues. With 3 bases clipped from V and 4 bases from J, the junction kept 6 bases outside the gene matches. The CDR3 loop reads CASSLKGQGADTQYF. CDR3 coding DNA: TGTGCCAGCAGTTTGAAAGGACAGGGAGCAGATACGCAGTATTTT.

The chain has TRBV24-1 and TRBJ2-1; unclear D gene. Per the germline V gene, CDR1 is KGHDR and CDR2 is SFDVKD. V was clipped by 4 bases and J by 0 bases, with 12 bases between them. The CDR3 covers 16 residues. The CDR3 DNA follows: TGTGCCACCAGTGAATGGGGAACGAGCTCCTACAATGAGCAGTTCTTC. This encodes CATSEWGTSSYNEQFF.

About this clonotype: Mismatch with germline at one junction end may stem from a read error. V is TRBV7-6 and J is TRBJ2-3, with a weak D call TRBD1 (7 bases). The CDR3 has 15 residues. Germline loops: CDR1 SGHVS, CDR2 FNYEAQ. For the CDR3, the DNA is TGTGCCAGCATCTTAGCAGGGGGGCCGGGGGATACGCAGTATTTT. Translated, it gives CASILAGGPGDTQYF.

This clonotype is a singleton in its sample. The J gene is TRBJ2-7, the V gene TRBV20-1; 7 nucleotides align to TRBD2. V shed 5 bases, J shed 6 bases, and the junction held 10 bases outside the gene matches. This CDR3 comprises 13 residues. Germline-derived CDR1 and CDR2 are DFQATT and SNEGSKA (reference sequence). CDR3 in DNA: TGCAGTGCTCTGAAACTAGCGTCACTCGAGCAGTACTTC. Translated, it gives CSALKLASLEQYF.

This clonotype has only a few counts. The rearrangement uses TRBV24-1 and TRBJ2-3; 7 bases line up with TRBD2. This CDR3 is built from 16 residues. The V and J ends lost 3 bases and 2 bases, in that order; junction bases with no gene match: 7. Germline V gene data show CDR1 as KGHDR and CDR2 as SFDVKD. The CDR3 reads CATSDGRDYDTDTQYF. For the CDR3, the DNA is TGTGCCACCAGTGATGGCCGGGACTATGACACAGATACGCAGTATTTT.

Only a few counts were recorded for this clonotype. This chain links TRBV7-3 with TRBJ2-2, with D possibly being TRBD2 (5 bases). The CDR3 sequence is 14 residues long. The V and J ends lost 3 bases and 4 bases respectively, with 9 bases between them. The V gene's germline CDR1 is SGHTA and CDR2 FQGTGA. The CDR3 spells CASSLGAATGELFF. In DNA, the CDR3 is TGTGCCAGCAGCTTGGGAGCAGCCACCGGGGAGCTGTTTTTT. Together with reference TRBV7-3 and TRBJ2-2, the CDR3 gives the full variable domain: GAGVSQTPSNKVTEKGKYVELRCDPISGHTALYWYRQSLGQGPEFLIYFQGTGAADDSGLPNDRFFAVRPEGSVSTLKIQRTERGDSAVYLCASSLGAATGELFFGEGSRLTVL.

This clonotype was seen a handful of times. The rearrangement links TRBV2 to TRBJ2-1; the D call may be TRBD1 or TRBD2 (5 bases each). V dropped 3 bases and J dropped 9 bases, with 15 bases sitting between them. CDR1 is SNHLY and CDR2 is FYNNEI in the germline V gene. This CDR3 has 14 residues. Here the CDR3 DNA reads TGTGCCAGCAGTGATATTGAGGGGTCGGGTGAGCAGTTCTTC. Protein product: CASSDIEGSGEQFF.

The J gene is TRBJ2-7, the V gene TRBV6-5; the match to TRBD1 covers 7 bases. The CDR3 length is 14 residues. V lost 2 bases, J lost 5 bases, and 6 bases stayed unmatched. The germline gives CDR1 MNHEY, CDR2 SVGAGI. CDR3 DNA: TGTGCCAGCAGTTACAAACAGGGGTTCGACGAGCAGTACTTC. Translation gives CASSYKQGFDEQYF.

This clonotype was counted between two and nine times. The chain employs TRBV7-9 and TRBJ2-5; TRBD2 agrees at 8 bases. Germline assignment: CDR1 SEHNR and CDR2 FQNEAQ (reference sequence). Germline trimming cut 1 base from V and 1 base from J; bases unmatched to any gene: 2. The CDR3 is 15 amino acids. Here the CDR3 DNA reads TGTGCCAGCAGCTTAGAACTAGCGGTCCAAGAGACCCAGTACTTC. Protein sequence: CASSLELAVQETQYF.

This clonotype was found a few times. V gene TRBV5-1 combines with J gene TRBJ1-1; D unresolved. Germline-derived CDR1 and CDR2 are SGHRS and YFSETQ. The V end lost 4 bases, the J end lost 2 bases, and 12 bases lay between the germline ends. The CDR3 runs to 14 residues. The CDR3 spells CASSPREINTEAFF. In nucleotides, the CDR3 is TGCGCCAGCAGCCCAAGGGAGATCAACACTGAAGCTTTCTTT.

The V gene is TRBV29-1, the J gene TRBJ2-7, with 7 bases fitting TRBD1. Germline V gives CDR1 SQVTM, CDR2 ANQGSEA. V was clipped by 0 bases and J by 0 bases; unmatched bases: 8. The CDR3 runs to 16 residues. The CDR3 protein is CSVEDRATGTSYEQYF. The CDR3 bases are TGCAGCGTTGAAGATAGGGCGACAGGGACCTCCTACGAGCAGTACTTC.

The chain has TRBV12-3 or TRBV12-4 and TRBJ2-5; 8 positions agree with TRBD2. CDR3 size: 13 residues. J was trimmed by 4 bases and V by 2 bases; bases with no gene match: 0. This CDR3 is CASSLRGGETQYF. Written as DNA, the CDR3 is TGTGCCAGCAGTTTACGGGGGGGAGAGACCCAGTACTTC.

The rearrangement links TRBV6-6 to TRBJ2-1, with D unresolved. Trimming took off 3 bases at V and 4 bases at J, with 7 bases between the two ends. The CDR3 loop spans 13 amino acids. CDR1 and CDR2 from the germline V gene are MNHNY and SVGAGI (reference sequence). The CDR3 sequence is CASSYGFYNEQFF. The CDR3 DNA reads TGTGCCAGCAGTTATGGGTTTTACAATGAGCAGTTCTTC.

The V and J genes are TRBV27 and TRBJ2-2, with TRBD2 matching 11 bases. The length of the CDR3 is 17 residues. In germline, CDR1 is MNHEY, CDR2 SMNVEV (reference sequence). The V gene end was trimmed by 3 bases and the J gene end by 5 bases; junction bases not matched to a gene: 8. CDR3 DNA sequence: TGTGCCAGCAGTTTGATCCAGATAGCGGGGGGGACCGGGGAGCTGTTTTTT. The encoded protein is CASSLIQIAGGTGELFF.

This chain connects TRBV7-2 to TRBJ1-3; D is ambiguous. Germline V CDR1 and CDR2: SGHTA, FQGNSA. V dropped 11 bases and J dropped 4 bases, with 9 bases sitting between them. The length of the CDR3 is 11 residues. CDR3 protein: CALMDGNTIYF. In nucleotides, the CDR3 is TGTGCCCTCATGGACGGAAACACCATATATTTT.

The genes are TRBV4-1 and TRBJ2-7; 9 nucleotides align to TRBD2. The V segment lost 1 base and the J segment 2 bases; nucleotides outside the gene matches: 12. The CDR3 totals 18 residues. CDR1 MGHRA and CDR2 YSYEKL come from the germline V gene. Here the CDR3 DNA reads TGCGCCAGCAGCCAAGTGCCTAGCGGGGCAGGCGTGACCTACGAGCAGTACTTC. This sequence encodes CASSQVPSGAGVTYEQYF.

The chain links TRBV7-3 to TRBJ2-3; the match to TRBD2 covers 8 bases. After removal of 4 bases from V and 3 bases from J, the junction contained 12 bases not matched to a gene. CDR3 length: 17 residues. CDR1 is SGHTA, CDR2 FQGTGA, per germline. The CDR3: CASSSIGGGGATDTQYF. DNA for the CDR3: TGTGCCAGCAGCTCGATCGGGGGGGGCGGAGCGACAGATACGCAGTATTTT.

This clonotype came up a few times. The chain links TRBV5-1 to TRBJ2-7, with D possibly TRBD1 on 6 matching bases. Germline V lookup: CDR1 SGHRS, CDR2 YFSETQ. This CDR3 is 12 amino acids long. V was pared by 1 base and J by 6 bases, with 8 bases between. CDR3 amino acids: CASSLTGTEQYV. The CDR3 DNA reads as TGCGCCAGCAGCTTGACAGGGACCGAGCAGTACGTC.

The chain couples TRBV5-1 to TRBJ2-7; D is unclear. The V and J ends lost 0 bases and 3 bases respectively, with 16 bases between them. The CDR3 has 16 residues. Germline values: CDR1 SGHRS, CDR2 YFSETQ. The CDR3 here is CASSLEPAPTNYEQYV. In nucleotides, the CDR3 is TGCGCCAGCAGCTTGGAGCCCGCGCCAACTAACTACGAGCAGTACGTC.

This clonotype was observed a few times. The chain is built from TRBV5-6 and TRBJ2-7; no clear D gene. The germline V gene encodes CDR1 SGHDT and CDR2 YYEEEE. The CDR3 extends over 12 amino acids. The V end was cut by 1 base, the J end by 6 bases, with 8 bases between. This CDR3 is CASSLIISEQYF. The CDR3 DNA sequence: TGTGCCAGCAGCTTGATCATTTCCGAGCAGTACTTC.

This clonotype has only a few counts. V gene TRBV29-1 combines with J gene TRBJ1-2; 9 bases align to TRBD1. Trimming removed 5 bases from V and 5 bases from J; junction bases left unmatched: 9. The CDR3 contains 14 residues. Germline-derived CDR1 and CDR2 are SQVTM and ANQGSEA. The CDR3 nucleotides are TGCAGCGTTTACCCTCTAGGACAGGGGTATGGCTACACCTTC. It encodes CSVYPLGQGYGYTF.